These T cell receptor beta chains were read from a single sample in a study of T cells in Graves' hyperthyroidism and ophthalmopathy. TCRdb analysed the multiplex PCR reads with MiXCR anew, one entry per CDR3 protein. This table holds 730,000 or so distinct CDR3 sequences, over 15% found once. The specimen was blood. These TCRs come from a woman aged 50 to 60 with Graves' hyperthyroidism that later progressed to Graves' ophthalmopathy. Each CDR3 is given without its conserved first and last residue. Clone size is not always given. Where it is, it says once, few, many or a class for expanded clones.

V	J	size	CDR3
TRBV5-8	TRBJ2-5	few	ASSLERGGWETQY
TRBV27	TRBJ2-7	many	ASSSGQVTYEQY
TRBV7-3	TRBJ1-1	-	ASSLTFEGQGTEAF
TRBV19	TRBJ1-1	few	ASSTRGTGDTAF
TRBV27	TRBJ1-5	-	ASSTYGLSNQPQH
TRBV6-2/TRBV6-3	TRBJ2-5	-	ASSDGLNQETQY
TRBV9	TRBJ2-5	-	ASSVGAHTGGETQY
TRBV7-6	TRBJ1-6	few	ASSFNARDSPLH
TRBV6-5	TRBJ2-3	few	ASSYSKIRGGTDTQY
TRBV6-5	TRBJ1-6	-	ASSYRTGGLMHSPLH
TRBV24-1	TRBJ1-1	many	ATSSAGTNTEAF
TRBV7-2	TRBJ2-1	few	ASSLAGRTSYNEQF
TRBV2	TRBJ2-3	few	ASSETPPDTQY
TRBV7-9	TRBJ2-7	many	ASSPKWGTGAYEQY
TRBV29-1	TRBJ2-2	-	SASRPDTGELF
TRBV9	TRBJ1-1	-	ASSVEGGSDTEAF